The entry that follows covers one T cell receptor (beta chain) sequence. Its target antigen remains unknown. Base qualities were left out, and no much larger clone turns up one base away. The source of the sample is a study of blood T cell repertoires in COVID-19 (dated by TCRdb to the early 2020s). Concerning the study at large: Samples covering the acute and convalescent phases of COVID-19 were provided by collaborators in the United States, Italy and Spain. The prospective study material was composed of cDNA or gDNA derived from T cells, B-cell-depleted T cells, or PBMCs. Subjects who had been exposed to COVID-19, were actively infected with it, or had recovered from it provided the deeply sampled blood TCRbeta repertoires that made up the dataset. The repertoires were released in a freely available public database meant as a resource for research on the immune response to SARS-CoV-2. The samples were drawn from the first 160 participants of the ongoing ImmuneRACE study and from 950 to 1,500 subjects provided by 6 global collaborators. A de-identified subject ID, COVID-19 status, age in years and sex were almost always included in the sample metadata. Where HLA class I and class II types were available, the types were taken from metadata supplied by the sample provider, not from assay-based typing.

Whole blood was collected in K2EDTA tubes by collaborating institutions according to the institutions' own protocols. For TCRbeta analysis, collaborator samples were shipped as frozen whole blood, as isolated PBMCs, or as DNA extracted from either sample type. The study at large found these results: Clinical and demographic metadata were provided uncurated, with the amount varying by source and participant.

TCRbeta CDR3 regions were amplified from genomic DNA using the immunoSEQ Assay, a bias-controlled multiplex PCR. Per the original workflow: Within the assay, amplification of reference gene primers was used to estimate how many nucleated cells each sample contained. Sequence reads were collapsed and filtered to measure the absolute abundance of every unique TCRbeta CDR3 rearrangement. Productive Simpson clonality was computed per sample as the square root of Simpson's diversity index over productive rearrangements. TCRdb mirrors the immuneACCESS table, restricted to in-frame sequences. Some clones are absent from its copies; in checked studies, under half trace to an unresolved V gene, and the reason for the others is unknown. From that table come the V and J calls and clone size; the DNA was used to work out D and trimming. The sample has 95,000 to 150,000 clones on record, 85% to 90% of them singletons. The ten largest account for about 6.9% of the sample.

Trimming leaves V shorter by 0 bases and J shorter by 7 bases, with the junction holding 12 bases beyond the gene matches. From a lookup of the germline V gene (reference sequence), CDR1 and CDR2 are GTSNPN and SVGIG. The CDR3 has 17 amino acids, counting the end cysteine and phenylalanine. CDR3 DNA is the only sequence kept; it has 51 bases, read in frame from the first base. The specimen was peripheral blood. The receptor's source is a man older than 75 with active or convalescent COVID-19. The sequence links TRBV30 to TRBJ1-4; 9 of the junction bases match TRBD1. DNA sequence: TGTGCCTGGAGTGTCCCAAGGGCGGGACAGGGCTCTGAAAAACTGTTTTTT. It translates to CAWSVPRAGQGSEKLFF.